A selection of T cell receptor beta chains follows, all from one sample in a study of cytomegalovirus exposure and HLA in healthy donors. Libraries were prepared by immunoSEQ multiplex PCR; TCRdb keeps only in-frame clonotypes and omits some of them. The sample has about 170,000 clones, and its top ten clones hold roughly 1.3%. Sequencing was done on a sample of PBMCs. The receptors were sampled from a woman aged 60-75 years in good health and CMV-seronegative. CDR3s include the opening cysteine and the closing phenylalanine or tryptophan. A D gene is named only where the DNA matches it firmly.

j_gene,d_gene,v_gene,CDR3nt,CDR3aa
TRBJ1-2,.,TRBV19,TGTGCCAGTAGTCCATATAGGGGGTCGGGACAACAACTTGGCTACACCTTC,CASSPYRGSGQQLGYTF
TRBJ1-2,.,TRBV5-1,TGCGCCAGCAGCTTGGTACAGCCCCTTAACTATGGCTACACCTTC,CASSLVQPLNYGYTF
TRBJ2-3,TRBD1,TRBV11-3,TGTGCCAGCAGCTCCGGACAGGGGATGGATACGCAGTATTTT,CASSSGQGMDTQYF
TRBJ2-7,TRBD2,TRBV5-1,TGCGCCAGCAGCTTGAGAGCGGGAGGGGGATACGAGCAGTACTTC,CASSLRAGGGYEQYF
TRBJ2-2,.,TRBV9,TGTGCCAGCAGCCCCCAATCGACAGCCGGGGAGCTGTTTTTT,CASSPQSTAGELFF
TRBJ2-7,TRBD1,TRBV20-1,TGCAGTGCTAGGACAGGGTCCGAGCAGTACTTC,CSARTGSEQYF
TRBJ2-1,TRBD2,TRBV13,TGTGCCAGCACCGGACTAGCGGATTACAATGAGCAGTTCTTC,CASTGLADYNEQFF
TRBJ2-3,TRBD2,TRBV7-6,TGTGCCAGCAGCTCACAAACTACTAGCGGGAGGGCCTTCACAGATACGCAGTATTTT,CASSSQTTSGRAFTDTQYF
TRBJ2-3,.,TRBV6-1,TGTGCCAGCAATCCCGGGGGGCGCACAGATACGCAGTATTTT,CASNPGGRTDTQYF
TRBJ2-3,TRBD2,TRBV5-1,TGCGCCAGCAGCTTGCCAACTAGCGGGAGGATTTCGTCCGCAGATACGCAGTATTTT,CASSLPTSGRISSADTQYF
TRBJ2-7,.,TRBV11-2,TGTGCCAGCAGCTTAGGAATCTACGAGCAGTACTTC,CASSLGIYEQYF
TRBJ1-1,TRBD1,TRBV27,TGTGCCAGCAGTTTCTCTCGAACAGGGGTCACTGAAGCTTTCTTT,CASSFSRTGVTEAFF
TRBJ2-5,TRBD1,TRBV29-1,TGCAGCGTTGAATCCCCGAGACAGGGTAGGGAGACCCAGTACTTC,CSVESPRQGRETQYF
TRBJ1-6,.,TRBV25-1,TGTGCCAGCAGTGAAAGGGACACGGGTTGGGATTCACCCCTCCACTTT,CASSERDTGWDSPLHF
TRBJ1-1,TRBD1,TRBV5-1,TGCGCCAGCAGTCCGAGGACAGGGGGCGCGAACACTGAAGCTTTCTTT,CASSPRTGGANTEAFF
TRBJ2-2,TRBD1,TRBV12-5,TGTGCTAGTGGCAAGCCTTGGACAGGGTCGCCCGGGGAGCTGTTTTTT,CASGKPWTGSPGELFF
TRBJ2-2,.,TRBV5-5,TGTGCCAGCACCACGGCCAGGGAGGAGTCCGGGGAGCTGTTTTTT,CASTTAREESGELFF
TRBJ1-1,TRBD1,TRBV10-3,TGTGCCATCAGTGACCCCGACAGGGGGACCCATGCTTTCTTT,CAISDPDRGTHAFF
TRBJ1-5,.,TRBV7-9,TGTGCCAGCAGCTTAGCGCCGGGGGGCAATCAGCCCCAGCATTTT,CASSLAPGGNQPQHF
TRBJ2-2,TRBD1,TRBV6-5,TGTGCCAGCAGTTACGGACAGGGGGCCGGGGAGCTGTTTTTT,CASSYGQGAGELFF
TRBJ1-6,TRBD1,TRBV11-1,TGTGCCAGCAGCTTCAGGGGGCGTAATTCACCCCTCCACTTT,CASSFRGRNSPLHF
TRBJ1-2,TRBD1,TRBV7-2,TGTGCCAGCAGCGAGGGACAGGGGGAGGTGGGCTACACCTTC,CASSEGQGEVGYTF
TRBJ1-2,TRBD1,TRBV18,TGTGCCAGCTCACCGGACAGGGGGCTTGGCTACACCTTC,CASSPDRGLGYTF
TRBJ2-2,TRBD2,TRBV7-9,TGTGCCAGCAGCTTATCGCTAGCGGGACCAAACACCGGGGAGCTGTTTTTT,CASSLSLAGPNTGELFF
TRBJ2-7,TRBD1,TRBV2,TGTGCCAGCAGTGACCCCCGACAGGGGAAGGACGAGCAGTACTTC,CASSDPRQGKDEQYF
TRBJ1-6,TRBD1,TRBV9,TGTGCCAGCAGCGTAGTAGGGACAGGGGGTTCACCCCTCCACTTT,CASSVVGTGGSPLHF
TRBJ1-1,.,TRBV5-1,TGCGCCAGCAGCACAGGGCCCGGGAACACTGAAGCTTTCTTT,CASSTGPGNTEAFF
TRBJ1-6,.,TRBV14,TGTGCCAGCAGCCAAGTCTTTGGTAAACGGGATTCACCCCTCCACTTT,CASSQVFGKRDSPLHF
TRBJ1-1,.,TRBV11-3,TGTGCCAGCAGCTTGTCGTGGAACACTGAAGCTTTCTTT,CASSLSWNTEAFF
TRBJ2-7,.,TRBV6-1,TGTGCCAGCACCCTAACGCCAATCGGGGCCTACGAGCAGTACTTC,CASTLTPIGAYEQYF
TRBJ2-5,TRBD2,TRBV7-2,TGTGCCAGCAGCTTAAGTAGTCGCGGGGGAGAGACCCAGTACTTC,CASSLSSRGGETQYF
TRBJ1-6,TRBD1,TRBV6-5,TGTGCCAGCAGTTCGACAGGGGAGGAAAATTCACCCCTCCACTTT,CASSSTGEENSPLHF
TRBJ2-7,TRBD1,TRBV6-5,TGTGCCAGCAGGCACCGGGACAGGGGCGAGCAGTACTTC,CASRHRDRGEQYF
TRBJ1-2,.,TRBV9,TGTGCCAGCAGCGTAGGGGGAGGGGAAGGGAACGTCTATGGCTACACCTTC,CASSVGGGEGNVYGYTF
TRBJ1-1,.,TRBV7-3,TGTGCCAGCAGTCGGACAGCTCGAGAGACCGAAGCTTTCTTT,CASSRTARETEAFF
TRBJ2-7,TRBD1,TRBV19,TGTGCCAGTAGTTCCAAAAGGGCGACAGGGATCTCCTACGAGCAGTACTTC,CASSSKRATGISYEQYF
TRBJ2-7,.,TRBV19,TGTGCCAGTAGTATCGATCCGAGGAACGGCTACGAGCAGTACTTC,CASSIDPRNGYEQYF
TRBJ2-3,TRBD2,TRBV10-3,TGTGCCATCAGTGAGTCAGTACTAGCGGGAGCAACAGATACGCAGTATTTT,CAISESVLAGATDTQYF
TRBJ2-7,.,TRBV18,TGTGCCAGCTCACCCGGGGGATACGAGCAGTACTTC,CASSPGGYEQYF
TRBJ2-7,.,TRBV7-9,TGTGCCAGCAAAGATCGGTTTTCCTACGAGCAGTACTTC,CASKDRFSYEQYF
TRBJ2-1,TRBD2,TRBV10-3,TGTGCCATCGGCCGGGGGGGCCCGAATGAGCAGTTCTTC,CAIGRGGPNEQFF
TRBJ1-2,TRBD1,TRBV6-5,TGTGCCAGCAGTCTATCCGGGACAGGGACCGGCGGCTACACCTTC,CASSLSGTGTGGYTF
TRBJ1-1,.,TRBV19,TGTGCCAGTAGCAAGACCGGGGGGGTGAAGAACACTGAAGCTTTCTTT,CASSKTGGVKNTEAFF
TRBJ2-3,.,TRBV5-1,TGCGCCAGCAGCTTGGATGGCGGGGCGGCAGATACGCAGTATTTT,CASSLDGGAADTQYF
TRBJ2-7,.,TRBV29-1,TGCAGCGTTTCGAGGACAGAAGACTCCTACGAGCAGTACTTC,CSVSRTEDSYEQYF
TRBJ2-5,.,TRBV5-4,TGTGCCAGCATGCCGGGTGGAGGAGAGACCCAGTACTTC,CASMPGGGETQYF
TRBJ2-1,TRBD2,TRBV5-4,TGTGCCAGCAGCTTGGGCGGCGGGAGCTACAATGAGCAGTTCTTC,CASSLGGGSYNEQFF
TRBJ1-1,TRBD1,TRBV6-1,TGTGCCAGCAGTGATCAGGGGGCGTTGAACACTGAAGCTTTCTTT,CASSDQGALNTEAFF
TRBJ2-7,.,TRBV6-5,TGTGCCAGCAGTTACAACCGGGGCTACGAGCAGTACTTC,CASSYNRGYEQYF
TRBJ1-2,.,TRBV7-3,TGTGCCAGCAGCTTGGGAGTGAACTATGGCTACACCTTC,CASSLGVNYGYTF
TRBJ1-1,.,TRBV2,TGTGCCAGCAGGCGACAGGTGAACACTGAAGCTTTCTTT,CASRRQVNTEAFF
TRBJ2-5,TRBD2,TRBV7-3,TGTGCCAGCAGCTCTTTAGGAGCGGGGGGCCAAGAGACCCAGTACTTC,CASSSLGAGGQETQYF
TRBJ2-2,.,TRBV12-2,TGTGCAAGTCGCTTAGCTCTCCCCCGACCCTCGGGTACCGGGGAGCTGTTTTTT,CASRLALPRPSGTGELFF
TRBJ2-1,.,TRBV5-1,TGCTCCTCGAGTGCGATGAGCTCCTACAATGAGCAGTTCTTC,CSSSAMSSYNEQFF
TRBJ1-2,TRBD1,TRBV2,TGTGCCAGCAGTGGGACAGGGACATACTATGGCTACACCTTC,CASSGTGTYYGYTF
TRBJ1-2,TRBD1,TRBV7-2,TGTGCCAGCAGCTTCGGGACAGGGGGCTACAATGGCTACACCTTC,CASSFGTGGYNGYTF
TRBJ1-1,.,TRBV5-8,TGTGCCAGCAGCTTGTCATACACTGAAGCTTTCTTT,CASSLSYTEAFF
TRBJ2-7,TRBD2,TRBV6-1,TGTGCCATTACTCGGACTAGCGGGGGAGCCTACGAGCAGTACTTC,CAITRTSGGAYEQYF
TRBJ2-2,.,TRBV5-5,TGTGCCAGCAGCTTAGTGGGGCGGATCACCGGGGAGCTGTTTTTT,CASSLVGRITGELFF